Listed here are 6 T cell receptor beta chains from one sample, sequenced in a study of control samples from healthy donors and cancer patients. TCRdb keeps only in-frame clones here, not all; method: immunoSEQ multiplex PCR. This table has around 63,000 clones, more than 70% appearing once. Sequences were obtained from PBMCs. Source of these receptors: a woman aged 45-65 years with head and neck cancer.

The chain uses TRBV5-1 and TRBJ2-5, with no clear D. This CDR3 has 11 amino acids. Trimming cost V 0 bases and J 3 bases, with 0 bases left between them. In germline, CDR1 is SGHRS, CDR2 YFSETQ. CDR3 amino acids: CASSLEETQYF. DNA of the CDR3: TGCGCCAGCAGCTTGGAAGAGACCCAGTACTTC. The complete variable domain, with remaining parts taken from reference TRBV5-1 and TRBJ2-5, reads KAGVTQTPRYLIKTRGQQVTLSCSPISGHRSVSWYQQTPGQGLQFLFEYFSETQRNKGNFPGRFSGRQFSNSRSEMNVSTLELGDSALYLCASSLEETQYFGPGTRLLVL.

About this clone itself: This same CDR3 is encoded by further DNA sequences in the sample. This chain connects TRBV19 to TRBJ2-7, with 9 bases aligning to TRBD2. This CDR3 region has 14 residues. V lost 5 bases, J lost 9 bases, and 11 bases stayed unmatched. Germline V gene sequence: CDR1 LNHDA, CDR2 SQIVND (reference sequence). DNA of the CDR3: TGTGCCAGTAGTCCAGGGCCAGGAGCGGGGGGGCAGTACTTC. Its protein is CASSPGPGAGGQYF.

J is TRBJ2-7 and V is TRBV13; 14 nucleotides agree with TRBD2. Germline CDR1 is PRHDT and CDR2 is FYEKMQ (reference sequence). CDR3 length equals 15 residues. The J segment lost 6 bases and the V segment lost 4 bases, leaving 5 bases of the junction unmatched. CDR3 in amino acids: CASSSTSGGASEQYF. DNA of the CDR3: TGTGCCAGCAGCTCGACTAGCGGGGGGGCCTCCGAGCAGTACTTC.

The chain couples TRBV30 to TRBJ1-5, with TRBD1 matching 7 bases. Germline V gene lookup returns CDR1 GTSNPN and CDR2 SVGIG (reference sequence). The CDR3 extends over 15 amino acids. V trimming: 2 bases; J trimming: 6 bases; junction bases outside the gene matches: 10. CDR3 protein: CAWSQGQSGGQPQHF. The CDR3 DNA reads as TGTGCCTGGAGTCAGGGACAGTCAGGGGGTCAGCCCCAGCATTTT.

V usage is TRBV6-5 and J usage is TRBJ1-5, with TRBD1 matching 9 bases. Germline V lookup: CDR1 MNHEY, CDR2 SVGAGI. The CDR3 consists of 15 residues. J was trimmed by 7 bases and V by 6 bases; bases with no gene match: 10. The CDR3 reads CASRLTGGGEQPQHF. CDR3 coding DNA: TGTGCCAGCAGGCTAACAGGGGGCGGGGAACAGCCCCAGCATTTT.

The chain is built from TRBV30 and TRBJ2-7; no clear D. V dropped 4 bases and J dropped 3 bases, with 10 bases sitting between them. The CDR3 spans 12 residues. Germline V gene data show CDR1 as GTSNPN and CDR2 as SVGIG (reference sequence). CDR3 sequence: CAWKAEHYEQYF. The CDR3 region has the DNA TGTGCCTGGAAGGCGGAACACTACGAGCAGTACTTC. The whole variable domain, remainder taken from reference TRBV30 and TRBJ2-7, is SQTIHQWPATLVQPVGSPLSLECTVEGTSNPNLYWYRQAAGRGLQLLFYSVGIGQISSEVPQNLSASRPQDRQFILSSKKLLLSDSGFYLCAWKAEHYEQYFGPGTRLTVT.